This entry describes one T cell receptor (beta chain). The target antigen is unknown. Germline is not matched at one junction end, which may reflect a read error. The sample belongs to a study of T-cell reconstitution after alpha-beta-depleted transplantation in children. The study, taken as a whole, reports: Day-60 TCRbeta diversity that was high in some patients was derived from surviving recipient T cells and thymic progenitors. Reportedly, only several hundred clones from non-depleted graft cells drove alpha-beta T-cell counts at about two months. One year after transplant, T-cell counts and diversity came mostly from newly produced T cells.

The CDR3 length is 14 residues. Germline loops: CDR1 SGHVS, CDR2 FQNEAQ. Preparation of the TCRbeta library involved a method that used unique molecular identifiers. TCRdb recomputed calls from the PCR reads with MiXCR, one row per CDR3 protein. The sample carries under 35,000 distinct CDR3 sequences, roughly 6.3% recorded once. The clonotype was recovered from a male patient younger than 18 who had a stem cell transplant for acute myeloid leukemia, so the T cells may come from the graft donor. The sample in question was PBMCs, mostly from graft donor cells, obtained 180 days after TCRalphabeta/CD19-depleted stem cell transplant. The V call is TRBV7-8, the J call TRBJ2-7; a weak D match, TRBD2 (6 bases). The DNA of the CDR3 is TGTGCCAGCGGCTTAGACGTAGCGGACTACGAGCAGCACTTC. Translating it yields CASGLDVADYEQHF.